The present T cell receptor beta chain was sequenced within a study of shared clonotypes between healthy human individuals. Findings and caveats of the study: Tissues were not sampled, only blood, and their repertoires likely differ. Clonotypes which were not shared had lower generation probabilities than clonotypes that all four donors shared.

This clone was picked up many times. Its antigen remains unidentified. Memory CD4+ cells were the fraction left after CD45RA+ naive selection. The CDR3 sequence is 15 residues long. Trimming removed 4 bases at V and 7 bases at J, with 17 bases between. Germline CDR1 SGDLS, CDR2 YYNGEE. For sorted subsets, about 200 ng DNA per replicate equaled 30,000 or so T cell genomes. Profiled with immunoSEQ multiplex PCR; TCRdb holds only in-frame clones, not every one. Among about 680,000 clones, 73% were seen once, and the ten largest hold around 2%. Material: memory CD4+ T cells sorted from blood. Documented subset: CD45RA-negative fraction. This clonotype was sampled from a woman under 40 in good health. The chain carries TRBV9 and TRBJ2-2; a weak D match, TRBD1 (7 bases). The DNA of the CDR3 is TGTGCCAGCAGCAAACAGGGGAGGACGGTCGGGGAGCTGTTTTTT. It codes for CASSKQGRTVGELFF.